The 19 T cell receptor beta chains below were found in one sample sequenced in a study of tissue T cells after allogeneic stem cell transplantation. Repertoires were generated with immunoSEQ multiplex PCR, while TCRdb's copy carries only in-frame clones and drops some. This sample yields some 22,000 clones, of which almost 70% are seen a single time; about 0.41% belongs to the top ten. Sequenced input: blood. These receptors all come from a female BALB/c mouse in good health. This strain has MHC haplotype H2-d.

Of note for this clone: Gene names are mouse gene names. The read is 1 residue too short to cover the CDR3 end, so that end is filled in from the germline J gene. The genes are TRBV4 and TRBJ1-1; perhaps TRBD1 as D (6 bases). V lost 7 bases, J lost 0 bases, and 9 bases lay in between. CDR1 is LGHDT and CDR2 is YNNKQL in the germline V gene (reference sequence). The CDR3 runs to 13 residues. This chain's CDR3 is CASTGQPNTEVFF. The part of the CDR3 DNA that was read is TGTGCCAGCACGGGACAACCAAACACAGAAGTCTTC.

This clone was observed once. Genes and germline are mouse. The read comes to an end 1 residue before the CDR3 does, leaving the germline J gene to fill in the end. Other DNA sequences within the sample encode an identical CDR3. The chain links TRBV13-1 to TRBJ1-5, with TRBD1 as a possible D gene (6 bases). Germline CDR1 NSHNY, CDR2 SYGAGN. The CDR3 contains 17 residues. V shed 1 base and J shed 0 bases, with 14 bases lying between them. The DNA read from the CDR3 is TGTGCCAGCAGTGATCTCCCGGGACATAATAACAACCAGGCTCCGCTT. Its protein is CASSDLPGHNNNQAPL. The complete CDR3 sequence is CASSDLPGHNNNQAPLF.

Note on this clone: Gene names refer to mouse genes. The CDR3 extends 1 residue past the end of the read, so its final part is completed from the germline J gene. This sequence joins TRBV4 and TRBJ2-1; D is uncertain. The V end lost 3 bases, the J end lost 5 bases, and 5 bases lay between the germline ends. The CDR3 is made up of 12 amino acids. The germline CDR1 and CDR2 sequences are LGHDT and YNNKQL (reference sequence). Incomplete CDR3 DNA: TGTGCCAGCAGCTACGGGGATGCTGAGCAGTTC. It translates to CASSYGDAEQF. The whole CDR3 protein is CASSYGDAEQFF. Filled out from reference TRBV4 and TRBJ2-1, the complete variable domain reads ETAVFQTPNYHVTQVGNEVSFNCKQTLGHDTMYWYKQDSKKLLKIMFSYNNKQLIVNETVPRRFSPQSSDKAHLNLRIKSVEPEDSAVYLCASSYGDAEQFFGPGTRLTVL.

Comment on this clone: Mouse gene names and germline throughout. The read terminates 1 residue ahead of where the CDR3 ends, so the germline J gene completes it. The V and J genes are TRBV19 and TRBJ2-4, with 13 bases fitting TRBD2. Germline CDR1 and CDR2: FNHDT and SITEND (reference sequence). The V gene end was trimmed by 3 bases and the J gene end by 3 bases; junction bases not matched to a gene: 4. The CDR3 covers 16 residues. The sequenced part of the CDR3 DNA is TGTGCCAGCAGTACAACGGGACTGGGGGGGCAAAACACCTTGTAC. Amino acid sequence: CASSTTGLGGQNTLY. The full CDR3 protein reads CASSTTGLGGQNTLYF.

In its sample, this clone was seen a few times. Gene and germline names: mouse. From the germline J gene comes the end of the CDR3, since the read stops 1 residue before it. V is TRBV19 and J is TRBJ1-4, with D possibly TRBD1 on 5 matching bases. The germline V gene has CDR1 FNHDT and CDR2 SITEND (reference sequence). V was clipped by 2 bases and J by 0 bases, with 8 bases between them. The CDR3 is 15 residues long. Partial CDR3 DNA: TGTGCCAGCAGTATTGGACATATTTCCAACGAAAGATTATTT. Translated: CASSIGHISNERLF. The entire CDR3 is CASSIGHISNERLFF.

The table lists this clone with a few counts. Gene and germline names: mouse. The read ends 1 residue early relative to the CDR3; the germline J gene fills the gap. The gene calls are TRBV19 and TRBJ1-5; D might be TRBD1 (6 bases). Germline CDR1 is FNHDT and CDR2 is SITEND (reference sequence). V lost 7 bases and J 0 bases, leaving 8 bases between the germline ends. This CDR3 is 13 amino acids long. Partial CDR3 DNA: TGTGCCAGCGGGACAAATAACAACCAGGCTCCGCTT. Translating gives CASGTNNNQAPL. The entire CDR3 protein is CASGTNNNQAPLF.

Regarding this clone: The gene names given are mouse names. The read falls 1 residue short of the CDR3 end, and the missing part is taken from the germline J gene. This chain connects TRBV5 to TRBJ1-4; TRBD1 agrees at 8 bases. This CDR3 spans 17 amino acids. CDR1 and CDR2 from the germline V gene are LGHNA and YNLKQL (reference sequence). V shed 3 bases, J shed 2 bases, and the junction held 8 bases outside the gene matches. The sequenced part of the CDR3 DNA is TGTGCCAGCAGCCAGCAACAGGGGGGGGGATCCAACGAAAGATTATTT. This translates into CASSQQQGGGSNERLF. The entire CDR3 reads CASSQQQGGGSNERLFF.

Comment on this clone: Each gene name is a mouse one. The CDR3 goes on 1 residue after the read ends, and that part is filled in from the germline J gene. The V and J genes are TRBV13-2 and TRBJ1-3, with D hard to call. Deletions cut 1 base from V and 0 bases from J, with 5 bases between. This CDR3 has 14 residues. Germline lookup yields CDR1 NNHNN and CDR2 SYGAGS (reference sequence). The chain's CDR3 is CASGDWGSGNTLYF. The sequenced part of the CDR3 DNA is TGTGCCAGCGGTGATTGGGGTTCTGGAAATACGCTCTAT.

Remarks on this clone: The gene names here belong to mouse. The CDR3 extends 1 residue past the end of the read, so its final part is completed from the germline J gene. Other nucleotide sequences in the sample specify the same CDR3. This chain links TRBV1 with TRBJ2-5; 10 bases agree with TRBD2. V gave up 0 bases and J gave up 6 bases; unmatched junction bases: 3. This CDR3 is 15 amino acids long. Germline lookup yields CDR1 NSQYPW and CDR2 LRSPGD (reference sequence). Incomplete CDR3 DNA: TGCACCTGCAGTGCAGATCTGGGGGGGCGGGACACCCAGTAC. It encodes CTCSADLGGRDTQY. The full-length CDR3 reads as CTCSADLGGRDTQYF.

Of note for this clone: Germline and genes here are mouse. The CDR3 here is CASSPRLGGAYEQYF. CDR3 DNA, as far as it was read: TGTGCCAGCAGCCCACGACTGGGGGGGGCCTATGAACAGTAC. This chain links TRBV3 with TRBJ2-7, with TRBD2 matching over 11 bases. The CDR3 is cut off 1 residue early in the read; its end comes from the germline J gene. Germline V gene data show CDR1 as SNHLY and CDR2 as FYNGKV (reference sequence). This CDR3 region has 15 residues. The V gene end was trimmed by 5 bases and the J gene end by 2 bases; junction bases not matched to a gene: 5.

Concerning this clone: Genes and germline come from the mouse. The CDR3 region is CASSYRDNYAEQFF. Incomplete CDR3 DNA: TGTGCCAGCAGCTACCGGGACAACTATGCTGAGCAGTTC. The rearrangement links TRBV5 to TRBJ2-1; perhaps D is TRBD1 or TRBD2 (5 bases each). The read comes to an end 1 residue before the CDR3 does, leaving the germline J gene to fill in the end. Deletions cut 5 bases from V and 1 base from J, with 9 bases between. The CDR3 covers 14 residues. Germline V lookup: CDR1 LGHNA, CDR2 YNLKQL (reference sequence).

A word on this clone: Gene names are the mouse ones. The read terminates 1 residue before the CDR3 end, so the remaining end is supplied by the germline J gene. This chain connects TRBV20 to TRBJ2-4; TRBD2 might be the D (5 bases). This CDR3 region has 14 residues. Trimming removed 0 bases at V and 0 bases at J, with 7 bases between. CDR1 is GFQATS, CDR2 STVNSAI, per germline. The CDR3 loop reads CGARDWASQNTLYF. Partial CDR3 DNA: TGTGGTGCTAGGGACTGGGCTAGTCAAAACACCTTGTAC.

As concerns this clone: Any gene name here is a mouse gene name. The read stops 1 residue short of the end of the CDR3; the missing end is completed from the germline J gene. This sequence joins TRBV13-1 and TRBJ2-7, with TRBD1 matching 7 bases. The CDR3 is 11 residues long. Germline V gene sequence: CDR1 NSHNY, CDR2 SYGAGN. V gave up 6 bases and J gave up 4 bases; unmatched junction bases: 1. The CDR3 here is CASKGQYEQYF. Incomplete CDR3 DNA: TGTGCCAGCAAGGGACAGTATGAACAGTAC.

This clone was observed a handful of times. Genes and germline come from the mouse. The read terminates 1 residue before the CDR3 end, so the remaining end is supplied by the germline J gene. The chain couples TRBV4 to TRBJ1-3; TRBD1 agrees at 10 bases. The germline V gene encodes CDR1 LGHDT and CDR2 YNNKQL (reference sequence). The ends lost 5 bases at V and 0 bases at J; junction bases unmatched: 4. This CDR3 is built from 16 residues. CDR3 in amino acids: CASSPGQGHSGNTLYF. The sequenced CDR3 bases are TGTGCCAGCAGCCCGGGACAGGGGCATTCTGGAAATACGCTCTAT.

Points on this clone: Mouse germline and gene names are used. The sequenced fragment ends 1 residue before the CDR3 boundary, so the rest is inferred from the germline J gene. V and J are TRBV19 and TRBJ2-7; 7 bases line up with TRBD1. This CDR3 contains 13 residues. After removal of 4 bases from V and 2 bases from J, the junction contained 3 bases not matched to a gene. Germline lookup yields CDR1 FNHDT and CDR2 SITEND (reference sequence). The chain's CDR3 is CASSRDSTYEQYF. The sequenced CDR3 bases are TGTGCCAGCAGTCGGGACAGCACCTATGAACAGTAC. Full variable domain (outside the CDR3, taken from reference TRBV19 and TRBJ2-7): GGIITQTPKFLIGQEGQKLTLKCQQNFNHDTMYWYRQDSGKGLRLIYYSITENDLQKGDLSEGYDASREKKSSFSLTVTSAQKNEMAVFLCASSRDSTYEQYFGPGTRLTVL.

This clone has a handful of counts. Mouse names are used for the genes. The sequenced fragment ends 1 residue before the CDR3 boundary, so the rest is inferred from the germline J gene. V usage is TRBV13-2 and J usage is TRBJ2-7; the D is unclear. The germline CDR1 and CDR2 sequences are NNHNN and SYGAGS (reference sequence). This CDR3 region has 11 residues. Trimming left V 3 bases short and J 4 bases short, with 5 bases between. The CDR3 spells CASGAKYEQYF. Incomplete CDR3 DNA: TGTGCCAGCGGTGCGAAATATGAACAGTAC.

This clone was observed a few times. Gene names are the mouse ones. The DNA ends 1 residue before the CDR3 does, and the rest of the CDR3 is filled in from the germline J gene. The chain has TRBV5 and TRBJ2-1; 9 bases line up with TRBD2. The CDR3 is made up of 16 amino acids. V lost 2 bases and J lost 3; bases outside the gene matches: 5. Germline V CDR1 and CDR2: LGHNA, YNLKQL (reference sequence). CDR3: CASSQSGTGPYAEQFF. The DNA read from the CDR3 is TGTGCCAGCAGCCAATCCGGGACTGGGCCCTATGCTGAGCAGTTC.

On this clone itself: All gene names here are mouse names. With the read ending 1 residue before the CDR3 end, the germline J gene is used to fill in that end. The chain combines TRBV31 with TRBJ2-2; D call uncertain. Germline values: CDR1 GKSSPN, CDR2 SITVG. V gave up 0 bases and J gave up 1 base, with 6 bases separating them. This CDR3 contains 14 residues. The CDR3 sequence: CAWSLVVNTGQLYF. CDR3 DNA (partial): TGTGCCTGGAGTCTAGTTGTAAACACCGGGCAGCTCTAC.

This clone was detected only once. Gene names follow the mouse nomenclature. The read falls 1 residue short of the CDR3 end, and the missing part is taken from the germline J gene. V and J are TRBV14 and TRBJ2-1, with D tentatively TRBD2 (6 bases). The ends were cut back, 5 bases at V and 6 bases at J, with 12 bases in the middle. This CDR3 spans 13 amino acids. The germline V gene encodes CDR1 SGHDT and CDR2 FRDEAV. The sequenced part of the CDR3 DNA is TGTGCCAGCAGCCCCGGGACTTTTGCTGAGCAGTTC. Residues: CASSPGTFAEQF. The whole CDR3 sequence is CASSPGTFAEQFF.